Described below is a single TCR beta chain sequence and its context. Its antigen remains unidentified. The length of the CDR3 is 18 residues. CDR1 is LGHNT and CDR2 is FRNRAP in the germline V gene. J gave up 0 bases and V 3 bases, and 10 bases lay outside the gene matches. This sample stems from a study of post-analysis software for immune sequencing data. Overall study results and limits: By F measure, samples from a shared preparation batch strongly co-clustered. With TRBV5-6, TRBV5-1 and TRBV20-1 included, about five TRBV segments were more frequent in patients than in controls. Multiple sclerosis patients had significantly lower normalized Chao1 diversity than controls.

Every TCR beta cDNA library bore unique molecular identifiers. TCRdb processed the PCR reads anew with MiXCR; each CDR3 protein has one entry. The sample holds about 400,000 distinct CDR3 sequences, roughly 30% seen once. This sequence joins TRBV12-5 and TRBJ1-4, with 7 bases that match TRBD1. This receptor was obtained from a girl aged 10-17 years with multiple sclerosis. The sample taken for sequencing was blood. The CDR3 sequence: CASGFPGTDFATNEKLFF. CDR3 coding DNA: TGTGCTAGTGGTTTTCCCGGGACAGACTTTGCAACTAATGAAAAACTGTTTTTT. Full variable domain (missing parts from reference TRBV12-5 and TRBJ1-4): DARVTQTPRHKVTEMGQEVTMRCQPILGHNTVFWYRQTMMQGLELLAYFRNRAPLDDSGMPKDRFSAEMPDATLATLKIQPSEPRDSAVYFCASGFPGTDFATNEKLFFGSGTQLSVL.